The next 21 T cell receptor beta chains were all read from a single sample in a study of response to subunit inactivated influenza vaccine. TCRdb analysed the RT-PCR reads with MiXCR anew, one entry per CDR3 protein. The table has a few hundred thousand distinct CDR3 sequences, approximately 14% seen once. The input for sequencing was PBMCs from blood, taken 11 to 12 days after vaccination. These receptors were obtained from a man aged 45-60 years who received an inactivated influenza vaccine.

In this sample, this clonotype turned up a few times. This chain joins TRBV4-2 and TRBJ1-1; D gene uncertain. Trimming took 0 bases from V and 1 from J, leaving 6 bases between them. The germline CDR1 and CDR2 sequences are LGHNA and YNFKEQ. CDR3 length: 14 amino acids. The CDR3 nucleotides are TGTGCCAGCAGCCAAGACTCGGGGAACACTGAAGCTTTCTTT. Translating gives CASSQDSGNTEAFF.

The table lists this clonotype with a few counts. The chain employs TRBV4-2 and TRBJ2-3, with 12 nucleotides matching TRBD2. With V trimmed by 4 bases and J by 3 bases, 8 bases remained unmatched. Per the germline V gene, CDR1 is LGHNA and CDR2 is YNFKEQ. This CDR3 is built from 17 residues. CDR3 residues: CASSRATSGSVTDTQYF. CDR3 coding DNA: TGTGCCAGCAGCCGAGCGACTAGCGGGAGTGTGACAGATACGCAGTATTTT.

There are a few counts of this clonotype. The gene calls are TRBV20-1 and TRBJ2-7; D gene ambiguous. Germline CDR1 and CDR2: DFQATT and SNEGSKA (reference sequence). The CDR3 runs 10 residues. The V and J ends lost 4 bases and 4 bases respectively, with 5 bases between them. The CDR3 nucleotides read TGCAGTGCTACCTGGTACGAGCAGTACTTC. Amino acids: CSATWYEQYF.

This clonotype was detected many times. The chain combines TRBV5-1 with TRBJ1-4; D is unclear. The V end was cut by 0 bases, the J end by 10 bases, with 13 bases between. In germline, CDR1 is SGHRS, CDR2 YFSETQ. CDR3 length: 14 amino acids. The CDR3 region is CASSLDPRGGKLFF. In DNA, the CDR3 is TGCGCCAGCAGCTTGGATCCACGAGGAGGAAAACTGTTTTTT.

This clonotype showed up just a few times. The V and J genes are TRBV20-1 and TRBJ1-6, with D tentatively TRBD1 (5 bases). Trimming took off 0 bases at V and 0 bases at J, with 15 bases between the two ends. The germline V gene encodes CDR1 DFQATT and CDR2 SNEGSKA (reference sequence). The CDR3 sequence is 18 residues long. The CDR3 nucleotides are TGCAGTGCTAGAGATTCCGGGACTGGGAGCTCCTATAATTCACCCCTCCACTTT. It encodes CSARDSGTGSSYNSPLHF.

Ten or more counts support this clonotype. This chain joins TRBV4-3 and TRBJ1-2, with 8 bases identical to TRBD1. From germline, CDR1 is LGHNA and CDR2 YSLEER. The CDR3 spans 15 residues. J was trimmed by 10 bases and V by 4 bases; bases with no gene match: 14. The CDR3 bases are TGCGCCAGCAGCCCTTCCGGGCAGGGGGCTAAAATCTACACCTTC. Protein: CASSPSGQGAKIYTF.

At least ten counts were recorded for this clonotype. The J gene is TRBJ2-1, the V gene TRBV15; a weak D match, TRBD2 (6 bases). The germline V and J ends were trimmed by 9 bases and 5 bases, with 8 bases remaining between them. The germline gives CDR1 LNHNV, CDR2 YYDKDF (reference sequence). This CDR3 contains 11 residues. This CDR3 reads CATEGNNEQFF. CDR3 nucleotides: TGTGCCACGGAGGGCAACAATGAGCAGTTCTTC.

This clonotype was picked up a small number of times. The gene calls are TRBV6-1 and TRBJ1-5, with D possibly being TRBD1 (6 bases). There are 14 residues in the CDR3. Germline V lookup: CDR1 MNHNS, CDR2 SASEGT. Trimming left V 6 bases short and J 9 bases short, with 18 bases between. The CDR3 region is CASSRVQGSLPQHF. The CDR3, as DNA: TGTGCCAGCAGCCGTGTACAGGGCTCACTGCCCCAGCATTTT.

V and J are TRBV11-2 and TRBJ2-1; 9 nucleotides agree with TRBD2. Germline trimming cut 0 bases from V and 4 bases from J; bases unmatched to any gene: 7. The CDR3 contains 17 residues. Germline V gene sequence: CDR1 SGHAT, CDR2 FQNNGV. CDR3 in DNA: TGTGCCAGCAGCTTAGATATCGCTAGCGGGACTTACAATGAGCAGTTCTTC. This codes for CASSLDIASGTYNEQFF.

The rearrangement uses TRBV7-2 and TRBJ2-7; possible D gene TRBD2, 6 bases. Per the germline V gene, CDR1 is SGHTA and CDR2 is FQGNSA. Trimming stripped 5 bases from V and 0 bases from J, with 20 bases between. CDR3 size: 17 residues. Here the CDR3 reads CASSRSAVAALSYEQYF. Here the CDR3 DNA reads TGTGCCAGCAGCCGAAGCGCGGTAGCGGCACTCTCCTACGAGCAGTACTTC.

This clonotype was detected many times. The V gene is TRBV28, the J gene TRBJ2-2; D call uncertain. The CDR3 is 13 residues long. V was clipped by 6 bases and J by 8 bases, with 13 bases between them. Germline lookup yields CDR1 MDHEN and CDR2 SYDVKM. CDR3 in DNA: TGTGCCAGCAGCCCTATTTTGGCGGGGGAGCTGTTTTTT. This codes for CASSPILAGELFF.

This chain connects TRBV7-2 to TRBJ2-2, with D unresolved. V was shortened by 3 bases and J by 0 bases, with 5 bases between the two germline ends. This CDR3 is built from 14 residues. Germline CDR1 reads SGHTA; CDR2 reads FQGNSA. The CDR3 DNA reads TGTGCCAGCAGCTTCCTGCCGAACACCGGGGAGCTGTTTTTT. Protein sequence: CASSFLPNTGELFF. The variable domain in full, with the rest retrieved from reference TRBV7-2 and TRBJ2-2, is GAGVSQSPSNKVTEKGKDVELRCDPISGHTALYWYRQSLGQGLEFLIYFQGNSAPDKSGLPSDRFSAERTGGSVSTLTIQRTQQEDSAVYLCASSFLPNTGELFFGEGSRLTVL.

Concerning this clonotype: The junction shows a germline mismatch at one end, possibly a read error. This chain joins TRBV11-2 and TRBJ2-7, with TRBD1 matching over 7 bases. This CDR3 region has 14 residues. Looked up from germline, CDR1 is SGHAT and CDR2 is FQNNGV. In DNA form, the CDR3 reads TGTGCCTGCAGCTTGAGGGACAGACGATACGAGCAGTACTTC. This gives the protein CACSLRDRRYEQYF.

The sample holds a few counts of this clonotype. The rearrangement joins TRBV21-1 to TRBJ1-1; the D call in the table, TRBD1, was not verified against the DNA. TRBV21-1 is annotated as a pseudogene. This CDR3 spans 15 amino acids. The CDR3 loop is CASSKQGLMNTEAFF. Here the CDR3 DNA reads TGTGCCAGCAGCAAACAGGGGCTTATGAACACTGAAGCTTTCTTT.

V is TRBV4-3 and J is TRBJ1-5; D gene unclear. The CDR3 runs 15 residues. The germline V gene encodes CDR1 LGHNA and CDR2 YSLEER. Trimming took 0 bases from V and 6 from J, leaving 12 bases between them. In DNA form, the CDR3 reads TGCGCCAGCAGCCAAGATTTCAGAAGCCTTCAGCCCCAGCATTTT. Its protein is CASSQDFRSLQPQHF.

A few counts support this clonotype. The V gene is TRBV5-1, the J gene TRBJ2-3; 8 bases are shared with TRBD1. The CDR3 sequence is 15 residues long. Germline CDR1 SGHRS, CDR2 YFSETQ. The ends lost 3 bases at V and 2 bases at J; junction bases unmatched: 5. The CDR3 sequence is CASSSGTGNTDTQYF. CDR3 bases: TGCGCCAGCAGCTCCGGGACAGGCAACACAGATACGCAGTATTTT.

This sequence joins TRBV20-1 and TRBJ1-1; 7 bases align to TRBD1. Germline V gene data show CDR1 as DFQATT and CDR2 as SNEGSKA (reference sequence). With V trimmed by 5 bases and J by 6 bases, 9 bases remained unmatched. The CDR3 has 13 residues. The CDR3 sequence: CSAVTGIIAEAFF. The DNA of the CDR3 is TGCAGTGCTGTGACAGGGATAATCGCTGAAGCTTTCTTT.

The chain uses TRBV6-1 and TRBJ1-5; no definite D call. CDR1 is MNHNS, CDR2 SASEGT, per germline. CDR3 length equals 14 residues. Deletions cut 6 bases from V and 3 bases from J, with 12 bases between. The CDR3, as DNA: TGTGCCAGCAGCCCCGTTCAGTTCAATCAGCCCCAGCATTTT. Protein: CASSPVQFNQPQHF.

This clonotype was counted between two and nine times. The chain carries TRBV29-1 and TRBJ2-1; tentative D call: TRBD1 (5 bases). Germline V CDR1 and CDR2: SQVTM, ANQGSEA. The CDR3 is 14 residues long. Trimming cost V 4 bases and J 2 bases, with 12 bases left between them. The chain's CDR3 is CSVGGRVAYNEQFF. DNA of the CDR3: TGCAGCGTTGGCGGCAGGGTGGCCTACAATGAGCAGTTCTTC.

V and J are TRBV7-8 and TRBJ1-1; D ambiguous. The CDR3 covers 13 residues. V gave up 2 bases and J gave up 4 bases, with 8 bases separating them. CDR1 is SGHVS, CDR2 FQNEAQ, per germline. The CDR3 DNA is TGTGCCAGCAGCTTAACTAGCAGCACTGAAGCTTTCTTT. Translation: CASSLTSSTEAFF.

This clonotype was detected a few times. The rearrangement joins TRBV7-8 to TRBJ1-1; D is perhaps TRBD1 (6 bases). Trimming took off 5 bases at V and 1 base at J, with 14 bases between the two ends. The CDR3 covers 15 residues. Germline CDR1 reads SGHVS; CDR2 reads FQNEAQ. DNA for the CDR3: TGTGCCAGCAGCCCCCGCAGGGGAGGGAACACTGAAGCTTTCTTT. Translation gives CASSPRRGGNTEAFF.